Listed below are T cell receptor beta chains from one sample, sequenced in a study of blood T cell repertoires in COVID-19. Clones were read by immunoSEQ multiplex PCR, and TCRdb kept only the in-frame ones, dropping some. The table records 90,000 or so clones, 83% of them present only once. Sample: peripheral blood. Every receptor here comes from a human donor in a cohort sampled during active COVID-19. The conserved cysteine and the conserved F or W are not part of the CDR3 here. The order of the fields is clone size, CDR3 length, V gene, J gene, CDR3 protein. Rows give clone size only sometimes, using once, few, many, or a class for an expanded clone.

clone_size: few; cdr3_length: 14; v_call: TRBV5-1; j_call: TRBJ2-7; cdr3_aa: ASSLTGGTTTYEQY
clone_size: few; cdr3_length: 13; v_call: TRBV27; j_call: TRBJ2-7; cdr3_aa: ASSSLTSGGYRQY
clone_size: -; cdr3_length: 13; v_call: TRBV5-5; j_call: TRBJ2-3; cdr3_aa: ASSFRATGTDTQY
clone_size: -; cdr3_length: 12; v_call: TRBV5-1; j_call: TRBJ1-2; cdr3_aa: ASSFGREQSGYT
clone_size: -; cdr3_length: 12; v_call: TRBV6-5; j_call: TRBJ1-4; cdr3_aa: ASSQTGRDEKLF
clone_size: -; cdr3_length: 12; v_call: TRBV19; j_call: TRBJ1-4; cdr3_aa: ATTRQGADEKLF
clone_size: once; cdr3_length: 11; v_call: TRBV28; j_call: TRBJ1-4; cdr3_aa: ASKRGRNEKLF
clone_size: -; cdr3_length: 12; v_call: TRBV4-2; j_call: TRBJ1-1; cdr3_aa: ASSPGLANTEAF
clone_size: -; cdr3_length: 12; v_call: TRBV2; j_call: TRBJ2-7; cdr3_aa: ASLSGQRTYEQY
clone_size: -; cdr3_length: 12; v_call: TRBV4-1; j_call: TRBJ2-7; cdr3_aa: ASSQGARSYEQY
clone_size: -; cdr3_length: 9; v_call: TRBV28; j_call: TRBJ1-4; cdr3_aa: ASGLTGKLF
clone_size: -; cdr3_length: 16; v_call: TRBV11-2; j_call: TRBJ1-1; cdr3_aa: ASSFQGLGQGMNTEAF
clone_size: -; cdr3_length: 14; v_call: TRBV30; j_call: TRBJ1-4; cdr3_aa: AWSVLLGGDNEKLF
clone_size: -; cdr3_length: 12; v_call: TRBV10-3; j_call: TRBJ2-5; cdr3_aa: AISEGTGQETQY
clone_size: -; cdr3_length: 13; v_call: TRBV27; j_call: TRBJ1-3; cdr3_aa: ASSLTGLGGNTIY
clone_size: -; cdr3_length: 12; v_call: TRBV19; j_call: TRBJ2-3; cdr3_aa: ASSIELATDTQY
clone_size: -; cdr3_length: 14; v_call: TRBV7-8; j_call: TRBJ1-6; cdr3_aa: ASSLAPGQGTSPLH
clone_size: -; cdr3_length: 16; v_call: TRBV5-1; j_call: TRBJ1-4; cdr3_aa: ASSPQGMISSTNEKLF
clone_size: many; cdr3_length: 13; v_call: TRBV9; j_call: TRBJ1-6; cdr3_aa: ASTQTGTENSPLH
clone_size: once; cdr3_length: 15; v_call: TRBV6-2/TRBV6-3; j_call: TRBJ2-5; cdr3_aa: ASSANQGGGRQETQY
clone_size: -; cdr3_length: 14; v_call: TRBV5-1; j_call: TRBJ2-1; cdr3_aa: ASRVGTGRAYNEQF
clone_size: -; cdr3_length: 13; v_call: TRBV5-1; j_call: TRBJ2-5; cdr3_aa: ASSLELAGVETQY
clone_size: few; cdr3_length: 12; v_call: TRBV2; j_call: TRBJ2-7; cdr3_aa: ASSEGGQDGEQY
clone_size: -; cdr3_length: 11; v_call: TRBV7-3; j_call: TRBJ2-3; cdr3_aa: ASSLIHTDTQY
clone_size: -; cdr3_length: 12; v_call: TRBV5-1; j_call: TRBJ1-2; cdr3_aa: ASSLGQGMEGYT
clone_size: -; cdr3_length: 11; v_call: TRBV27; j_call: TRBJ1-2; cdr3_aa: ASSLARGQGYT
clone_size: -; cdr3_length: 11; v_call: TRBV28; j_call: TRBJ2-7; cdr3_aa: ASRLGGAYEQY
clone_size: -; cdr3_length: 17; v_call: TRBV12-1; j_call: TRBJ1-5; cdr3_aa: ASSSGRDRGPYSNQPQH
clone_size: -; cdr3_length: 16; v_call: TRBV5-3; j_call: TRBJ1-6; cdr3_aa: ARSLAQDRGLNNSPLH
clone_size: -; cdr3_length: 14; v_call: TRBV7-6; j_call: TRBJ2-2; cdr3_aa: ASSLLTSGGAGELF
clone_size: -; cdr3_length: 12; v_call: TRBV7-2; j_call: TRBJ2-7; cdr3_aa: ASKPRTGAYEQY
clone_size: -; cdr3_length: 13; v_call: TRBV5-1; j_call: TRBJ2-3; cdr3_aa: ASSLLAANTDTQY
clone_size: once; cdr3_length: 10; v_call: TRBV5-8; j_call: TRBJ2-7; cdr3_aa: ASSLIESGQY
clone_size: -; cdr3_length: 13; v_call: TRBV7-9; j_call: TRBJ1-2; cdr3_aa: ASSTNQEVLYGYT
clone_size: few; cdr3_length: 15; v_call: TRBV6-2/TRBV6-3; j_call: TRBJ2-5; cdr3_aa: ASSYSGLAADQETQY
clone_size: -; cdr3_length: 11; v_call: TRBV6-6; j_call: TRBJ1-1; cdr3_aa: ASSLRAVDEAF
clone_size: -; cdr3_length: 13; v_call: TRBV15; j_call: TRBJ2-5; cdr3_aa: ATSRDIRSWETQY
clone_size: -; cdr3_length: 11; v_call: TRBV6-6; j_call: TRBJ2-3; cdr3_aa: ASSPQGADTQY
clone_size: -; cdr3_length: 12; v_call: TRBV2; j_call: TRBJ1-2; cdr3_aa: ASRERTTNYGYT
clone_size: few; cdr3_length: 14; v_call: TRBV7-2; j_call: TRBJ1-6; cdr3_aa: ASSVGPSSYNSPLH
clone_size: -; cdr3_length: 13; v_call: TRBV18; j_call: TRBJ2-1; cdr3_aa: ASSPPSGVNNEQF
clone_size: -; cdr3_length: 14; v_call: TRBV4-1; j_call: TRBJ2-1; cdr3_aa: ASSGTSGGPYNEQF
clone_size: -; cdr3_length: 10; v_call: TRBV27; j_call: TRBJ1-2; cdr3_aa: ASYGGGYGYT
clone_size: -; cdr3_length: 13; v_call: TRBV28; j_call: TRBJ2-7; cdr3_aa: ASSPPDRDPYEQY
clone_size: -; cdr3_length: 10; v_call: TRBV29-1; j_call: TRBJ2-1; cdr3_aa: SVGIQGTEQF
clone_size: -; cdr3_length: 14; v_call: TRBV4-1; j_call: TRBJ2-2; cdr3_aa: ASSQDPSGNTGELF
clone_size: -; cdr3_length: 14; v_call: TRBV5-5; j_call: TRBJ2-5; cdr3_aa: ASSLATGGIQETQY
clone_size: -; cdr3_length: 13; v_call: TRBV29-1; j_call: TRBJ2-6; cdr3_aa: SVPKTGAGANVLT
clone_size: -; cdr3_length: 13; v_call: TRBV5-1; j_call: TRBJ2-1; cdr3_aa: ASSLSKGQGAKEF
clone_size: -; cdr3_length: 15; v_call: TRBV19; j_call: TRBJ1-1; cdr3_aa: ASSIKVASGRVEAAF
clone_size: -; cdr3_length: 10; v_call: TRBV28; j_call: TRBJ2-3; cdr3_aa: ASVATFDTQY
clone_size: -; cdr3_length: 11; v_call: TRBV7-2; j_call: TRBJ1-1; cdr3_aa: ASSMTENTEAF
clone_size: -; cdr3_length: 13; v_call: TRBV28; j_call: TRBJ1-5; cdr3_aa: ASSFRTGFDQPQH
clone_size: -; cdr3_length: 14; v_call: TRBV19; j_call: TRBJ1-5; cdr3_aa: ASSTGQVFSNQPQH
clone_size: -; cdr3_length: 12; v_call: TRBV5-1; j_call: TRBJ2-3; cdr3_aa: ASSLGEITDTQY